Presented here are 9 T cell receptor beta chains from one specimen sequenced in a study of T cells in Graves' hyperthyroidism and ophthalmopathy. RNA transcripts served as the template for amplifying TCR beta CDR3 regions. Researchers ran a first-round RT-PCR on the TCR CDR3 using the HTBI primer set. TCRdb reanalysed the multiplex PCR reads using MiXCR and keeps one entry per CDR3 protein. This sample yields 250,000 or so distinct CDR3 sequences, of which more than 12% are seen a single time; 10% to 15% belongs to the top ten. The sample consisted of blood. Every receptor here comes from a woman aged 35 to 49 with Graves' hyperthyroidism that later progressed to Graves' ophthalmopathy.

This clonotype appeared many times. The rearrangement joins TRBV5-1 to TRBJ1-3, with a tentative D call TRBD1 (5 bases). Per germline, CDR1 SGHRS and CDR2 YFSETQ. Trimming pared 0 bases from V and 6 bases from J, leaving 7 bases between. The CDR3 sequence is 13 residues long. CDR3 coding DNA: TGCGCCAGCAGCTTGGAAGGGGAAAACACCATATATTTT. This sequence encodes CASSLEGENTIYF.

The sample holds many counts of this clonotype. V usage is TRBV6-2 or TRBV6-3 and J usage is TRBJ1-2; the D gene is possibly TRBD1 (5 bases). This CDR3 spans 11 amino acids. Germline V gene sequence: CDR1 MNHEY, CDR2 SVGEGT. V was pared by 6 bases and J by 4 bases, with 6 bases between. The CDR3 DNA sequence: TGTGCCAGCAGGGGACCCTATGGCTACACCTTC. This sequence encodes CASRGPYGYTF.

This clonotype was recorded only once. The chain joins TRBV19 to TRBJ1-6; D is uncertain. The V end was cut by 4 bases, the J end by 2 bases, with 12 bases between. The CDR3 is 16 residues long. Per the germline V gene, CDR1 is LNHDA and CDR2 is SQIVND (reference sequence). This chain's CDR3 is CASSTRPRAYNSPLHF. DNA of the CDR3: TGTGCCAGTAGTACTAGACCGAGAGCCTATAATTCACCCCTCCACTTT.

In this sample, this clonotype turned up a few times. The V and J genes are TRBV19 and TRBJ1-4; D perhaps matches TRBD1 (6 bases). Trimming cost V 4 bases and J 4 bases, with 19 bases left between them. Germline CDR1 LNHDA, CDR2 SQIVND (reference sequence). The CDR3 runs 17 residues. The CDR3 DNA sequence: TGTGCCAGTAGTACCAGGGGACCGCTCTACAATAATGAAAAACTGTTTTTT. As protein: CASSTRGPLYNNEKLFF.

This clonotype has at least ten counts. This chain uses TRBV11-2 with TRBJ2-2; D remains ambiguous. V dropped 5 bases and J dropped 0 bases, with 10 bases sitting between them. This CDR3 is built from 15 residues. Germline CDR1 SGHAT, CDR2 FQNNGV. CDR3: CASSLGFPNTGELFF. In nucleotides, the CDR3 is TGTGCCAGCAGCCTGGGATTCCCGAACACCGGGGAGCTGTTTTTT. The variable domain in full, with the rest retrieved from reference TRBV11-2 and TRBJ2-2, is EAGVAQSPRYKIIEKRQSVAFWCNPISGHATLYWYQQILGQGPKLLIQFQNNGVVDDSQLPKDRFSAERLKGVDSTLKIQPAKLEDSAVYLCASSLGFPNTGELFFGEGSRLTVL.

Only a few counts were recorded for this clonotype. The J gene is TRBJ2-1, the V gene TRBV6-2 or TRBV6-3; no firm D call. The CDR3 spans 13 residues. Trimming stripped 3 bases from V and 7 bases from J, with 10 bases between. The V gene's germline CDR1 is MNHEY and CDR2 SVGEGT. CDR3: CASSYPVGNEQFF. CDR3 coding DNA: TGTGCCAGCAGTTATCCGGTTGGGAATGAGCAGTTCTTC.

Remarks on this clonotype: This could be a read error, since a much larger clone is one nucleotide away. This chain uses TRBV5-1 with TRBJ2-1; 8 bases align to TRBD2. Germline V gene data show CDR1 as SGHRS and CDR2 as YFSETQ. The CDR3 has 15 amino acids. The CDR3 here is CASSTSGLPYNEQCF. The CDR3 DNA reads TGCGCCAGCAGCACTAGCGGCCTCCCCTACAATGAGCAGTGCTTC. The full variable domain, rest sourced from reference TRBV5-1 and TRBJ2-1, is KAGVTQTPRYLIKTRGQQVTLSCSPISGHRSVSWYQQTPGQGLQFLFEYFSETQRNKGNFPGRFSGRQFSNSRSEMNVSTLELGDSALYLCASSTSGLPYNEQCFGPGTRLTVL.

The genes are TRBV20-1 and TRBJ2-7; D gene ambiguous. Per germline, CDR1 DFQATT and CDR2 SNEGSKA (reference sequence). Deletions cut 1 base from V and 7 bases from J, with 23 bases between. This CDR3 spans 16 amino acids. CDR3 DNA sequence: TGCAGTGCTAGAGCCGAGATAAGAGGCGGACCGCGGGAGCAGTACTTC. Translation: CSARAEIRGGPREQYF.

In its sample, this clonotype was seen once. The chain links TRBV6-5 to TRBJ2-1; 9 bases line up with TRBD2. V shed 0 bases and J 8 bases; nucleotides not matched to a gene: 8. The CDR3 loop spans 16 amino acids. Germline V gene lookup returns CDR1 MNHEY and CDR2 SVGAGI. The CDR3 DNA reads TGTGCCAGCAGTTACTCGGTGGTAGCGGGAGAGGATGAGCAGTTCTTC. Translated: CASSYSVVAGEDEQFF.